Listed below are T cell receptor beta chains from one sample, sequenced in a study of shared clonotypes between healthy human individuals. The repertoire was sequenced with immunoSEQ multiplex PCR; TCRdb's copy has only in-frame clones and lacks some. The table records fewer than 600,000 clones, 79% of them present only once. The sequencing input was PBMCs. All receptors derive from a woman in her thirties or forties in good health. Some clones in this sample may be carry-over from other donors' samples. Each CDR3 is given with its conserved first and last residue. Each record gives: D gene, V gene, clone size, J gene, CDR3 protein, CDR3 DNA. The D gene is left open where the match is weak. Size is stated for part of the rows, as once, few or many counts, or as a class when the clone is expanded.

>-|TRBV28|-|TRBJ1-5
CASSLSTDSNQPQHF
TGTGCCAGCAGTTTATCCACAGATAGCAATCAGCCCCAGCATTTT
>-|TRBV6-1|-|TRBJ2-1
CASSVTLYNEQFF
TGTGCCAGCAGTGTAACCCTCTACAATGAGCAGTTCTTC
>-|TRBV19|few|TRBJ1-5
CASSSGRIQPQHF
TGTGCCAGTAGTTCTGGACGGATTCAGCCCCAGCATTTT
>TRBD1|TRBV28|-|TRBJ1-5
CASSLHATGGGNQPQHF
TGTGCCAGCAGTTTACATGCGACAGGGGGCGGCAATCAGCCCCAGCATTTT
>-|TRBV28|-|TRBJ2-7
CASSLLTGTAYEQYF
TGTGCCAGCAGTTTGTTAACTGGTACGGCCTACGAGCAGTACTTC
>TRBD1|TRBV25-1|many|TRBJ2-1
CASSAGTGDLDEQFF
TGTGCCAGCAGTGCCGGGACAGGGGATCTCGATGAGCAGTTCTTC
>TRBD1|TRBV2|-|TRBJ2-1
CASTQGQGVGNEQFF
TGTGCCAGCACCCAGGGACAGGGGGTTGGCAATGAGCAGTTCTTC
>-|TRBV4-2|-|TRBJ2-1
CASSQDIASEQFF
TGTGCCAGCAGCCAAGATATAGCTTCTGAGCAGTTCTTC
>TRBD1|TRBV18|-|TRBJ2-5
CASSQDRVGETQYF
TGTGCCAGCTCCCAAGACAGGGTTGGAGAGACCCAGTACTTC
>-|TRBV18|-|TRBJ2-1
CASSPLSLSSNEQFF
TGTGCCAGCTCACCACTCAGCCTAAGCTCTAATGAGCAGTTCTTC
>-|TRBV9|-|TRBJ2-5
CASSLPGQETQYF
TGTGCCAGCAGCCTGCCAGGCCAAGAGACCCAGTACTTC
>TRBD1|TRBV5-1|-|TRBJ2-1
CASSAGTGFYNEQFF
TGCGCCAGCAGCGCCGGGACAGGGTTCTACAATGAGCAGTTCTTC
>TRBD2|TRBV28|once|TRBJ2-7
CASLPPPPASGLYEQYF
TGTGCCAGCCTCCCTCCTCCCCCGGCTAGCGGGCTCTACGAGCAGTACTTC
>TRBD2|TRBV7-9|-|TRBJ2-3
CASSPGGPSSTDTQYF
TGTGCCAGCAGCCCGGGGGGGCCGAGTAGCACAGATACGCAGTATTTT